Listed below are T cell receptor beta chains from one sample, sequenced in a study of siplizumab effects on memory and regulatory T cells. Produced via immunoSEQ multiplex PCR; TCRdb's table is partial and in-frame only. The table lists 120,000 or so clones, 80% to 95% of them singletons. The sequencing sample was made of CD4+ T cells sorted from blood. Every receptor here comes from a human donor in good health. CDR3s include the opening cysteine and the closing phenylalanine or tryptophan. Each record gives: CDR3 protein, CDR3 DNA, J gene, clone size, D gene, V gene. D genes are given only for firm matches. Not every row has a clone size; where given, it reads once, few, many or a size class.

CDR3 protein: CASSGDLSGNTIYF
CDR3 DNA: TGCGCCAGCTCAGGGGACCTCTCTGGAAACACCATATATTTT
J gene: TRBJ1-3
clone size: -
D gene: -
V gene: TRBV5-1

CDR3 protein: CASTRGGSDYEQYF
CDR3 DNA: TGTGCCAGCACCCGGGGCGGGAGCGACTACGAGCAGTACTTC
J gene: TRBJ2-7
clone size: -
D gene: TRBD2
V gene: TRBV6-5

CDR3 protein: CASSLDLAGVWEQYF
CDR3 DNA: TGTGCCAGCAGCTTAGACCTAGCGGGGGTATGGGAGCAGTACTTC
J gene: TRBJ2-7
clone size: -
D gene: TRBD2
V gene: TRBV11-2

CDR3 protein: CASSPSTGGNTEAFF
CDR3 DNA: TGTGCCAGCAGTCCGTCAACAGGGGGCAACACTGAAGCTTTCTTT
J gene: TRBJ1-1
clone size: -
D gene: TRBD1
V gene: TRBV6-5

CDR3 protein: CASSPTRSGGYTF
CDR3 DNA: TGTGCCAGCTCACCAACGAGGAGTGGAGGCTACACCTTC
J gene: TRBJ1-2
clone size: -
D gene: -
V gene: TRBV18

CDR3 protein: CASRMGGVDTEAFF
CDR3 DNA: TGTGCCAGCAGAATGGGAGGGGTTGATACTGAAGCTTTCTTT
J gene: TRBJ1-1
clone size: -
D gene: -
V gene: TRBV7-3

CDR3 protein: CATIRGRVDGELFF
CDR3 DNA: TGTGCCACCATCCGGGGGCGGGTAGACGGGGAGCTGTTTTTT
J gene: TRBJ2-2
clone size: -
D gene: -
V gene: TRBV6-1

CDR3 protein: CASSYQWRAVAGELFF
CDR3 DNA: TGTGCCAGCAGTTATCAGTGGAGAGCGGTCGCCGGGGAGCTGTTTTTT
J gene: TRBJ2-2
clone size: -
D gene: -
V gene: TRBV6-5

CDR3 protein: CASSSRDTRAKNIQYF
CDR3 DNA: TGTGCCAGCAGCTCCCGGGACACCCGGGCCAAAAACATTCAGTACTTC
J gene: TRBJ2-4
clone size: -
D gene: -
V gene: TRBV5-6

CDR3 protein: CASSLGGQETQYF
CDR3 DNA: TGCGCCAGCAGCTTGGGCGGGCAAGAGACCCAGTACTTC
J gene: TRBJ2-5
clone size: -
D gene: -
V gene: TRBV5-1

CDR3 protein: CSAREQETQYF
CDR3 DNA: TGCAGTGCTAGGGAACAAGAGACCCAGTACTTC
J gene: TRBJ2-5
clone size: -
D gene: -
V gene: TRBV20-1

CDR3 protein: CASSSESLTSAPDNEQFF
CDR3 DNA: TGTGCCAGCAGCTCCGAATCCCTCACTAGCGCTCCAGACAATGAGCAGTTCTTC
J gene: TRBJ2-1
clone size: -
D gene: TRBD2
V gene: TRBV11-1

CDR3 protein: CASSSRGRGNYEQYF
CDR3 DNA: TGTGCCAGTAGTAGCCGCGGCAGGGGAAACTACGAGCAGTACTTC
J gene: TRBJ2-7
clone size: -
D gene: -
V gene: TRBV19

CDR3 protein: CASRLGGVSSGNTIYF
CDR3 DNA: TGTGCCAGCCGACTCGGGGGGGTGAGCTCTGGAAACACCATATATTTT
J gene: TRBJ1-3
clone size: -
D gene: -
V gene: TRBV2

CDR3 protein: CASKVGGVSGNTIYF
CDR3 DNA: TGTGCCAGCAAGGTGGGCGGTGTCTCTGGAAACACCATATATTTT
J gene: TRBJ1-3
clone size: -
D gene: -
V gene: TRBV27

CDR3 protein: CASSPLVREMNEQFF
CDR3 DNA: TGTGCCAGCAGTCCCCTCGTGCGGGAGATGAATGAGCAGTTCTTC
J gene: TRBJ2-1
clone size: -
D gene: TRBD2
V gene: TRBV27

CDR3 protein: CASSPFSSYEQYF
CDR3 DNA: TGTGCCAGCTCACCTTTTAGCTCCTACGAGCAGTACTTC
J gene: TRBJ2-7
clone size: -
D gene: -
V gene: TRBV18

CDR3 protein: CSVAGPTRTGELFF
CDR3 DNA: TGCAGCGTTGCCGGACCCACCCGGACCGGGGAGCTGTTTTTT
J gene: TRBJ2-2
clone size: -
D gene: -
V gene: TRBV29-1

CDR3 protein: CASSYSGTGSYEQYF
CDR3 DNA: TGTGCCAGCAGTTACTCGGGGACAGGCTCCTACGAGCAGTACTTC
J gene: TRBJ2-7
clone size: -
D gene: TRBD1
V gene: TRBV6-5

CDR3 protein: CASRPTSGRATDTQYF
CDR3 DNA: TGTGCCAGCAGACCCACTAGCGGGAGGGCCACAGATACGCAGTATTTT
J gene: TRBJ2-3
clone size: -
D gene: TRBD2
V gene: TRBV7-2

CDR3 protein: CASSQGQMNQPQHF
CDR3 DNA: TGTGCCAGTAGTCAGGGACAGATGAATCAGCCCCAGCATTTT
J gene: TRBJ1-5
clone size: -
D gene: TRBD1
V gene: TRBV19

CDR3 protein: CASSVIPGQADSGNTIYF
CDR3 DNA: TGTGCCAGCAGCGTGATCCCGGGACAGGCAGACTCTGGAAACACCATATATTTT
J gene: TRBJ1-3
clone size: few
D gene: TRBD1
V gene: TRBV5-4

CDR3 protein: CASGGRVNTEAFF
CDR3 DNA: TGTGCCAGCGGGGGTAGGGTTAACACTGAAGCTTTCTTT
J gene: TRBJ1-1
clone size: -
D gene: -
V gene: TRBV9

CDR3 protein: CASSFSQDYEQYF
CDR3 DNA: TGTGCCAGCAGCTTCAGTCAAGACTACGAGCAGTACTTC
J gene: TRBJ2-7
clone size: -
D gene: -
V gene: TRBV11-3

CDR3 protein: CASSIKVGGTDTQYF
CDR3 DNA: TGCGCCAGCAGCATTAAGGTCGGGGGCACAGATACGCAGTATTTT
J gene: TRBJ2-3
clone size: -
D gene: -
V gene: TRBV5-1

CDR3 protein: CAWSVRRGVGETQYF
CDR3 DNA: TGTGCCTGGAGTGTAAGGAGGGGGGTCGGGGAGACCCAGTACTTC
J gene: TRBJ2-5
clone size: -
D gene: -
V gene: TRBV30

CDR3 protein: CASSVQPGQGNYGYTF
CDR3 DNA: TGTGCCAGCAGCGTACAACCGGGACAGGGTAACTATGGCTACACCTTC
J gene: TRBJ1-2
clone size: -
D gene: TRBD1
V gene: TRBV7-9

CDR3 protein: CASSPGFRGGSGGNTEAFF
CDR3 DNA: TGTGCCAGCTCACCCGGTTTCCGGGGGGGCTCAGGAGGGAACACTGAAGCTTTCTTT
J gene: TRBJ1-1
clone size: -
D gene: -
V gene: TRBV18

CDR3 protein: CASSSTGSFRTDTQYF
CDR3 DNA: TGTGCCAGCAGCTCCACCGGTTCCTTCCGCACAGATACGCAGTATTTT
J gene: TRBJ2-3
clone size: -
D gene: -
V gene: TRBV9

CDR3 protein: CASSLAFTGVNAFF
CDR3 DNA: TGTGCCAGCAGCTTAGCCTTCACGGGCGTTAATGCTTTCTTT
J gene: TRBJ1-1
clone size: once
D gene: -
V gene: TRBV7-9

CDR3 protein: CAISSQTGTGADTQYF
CDR3 DNA: TGTGCCATCAGCAGCCAAACCGGGACAGGGGCAGATACGCAGTATTTT
J gene: TRBJ2-3
clone size: -
D gene: TRBD1
V gene: TRBV10-3

CDR3 protein: CASSPQKNTEAFF
CDR3 DNA: TGTGCCAGCAGTCCGCAGAAGAACACTGAAGCTTTCTTT
J gene: TRBJ1-1
clone size: -
D gene: -
V gene: TRBV6-1

CDR3 protein: CASRITSSEQFF
CDR3 DNA: TGTGCCAGCAGAATTACTAGCAGTGAGCAGTTCTTC
J gene: TRBJ2-1
clone size: -
D gene: -
V gene: TRBV27

CDR3 protein: CASRSTGGGTQYF
CDR3 DNA: TGTGCCAGCAGATCAACAGGGGGCGGTACGCAGTATTTT
J gene: TRBJ2-3
clone size: few
D gene: TRBD1
V gene: TRBV7-9

CDR3 protein: CASSPETGTEAFF
CDR3 DNA: TGCGCCAGCAGCCCCGAGACGGGGACTGAAGCTTTCTTT
J gene: TRBJ1-1
clone size: -
D gene: -
V gene: TRBV5-1

CDR3 protein: CASRASYLEALGNEQFF
CDR3 DNA: TGTGCCAGCAGGGCCTCCTACCTGGAGGCATTAGGCAATGAGCAGTTCTTC
J gene: TRBJ2-1
clone size: -
D gene: -
V gene: TRBV28

CDR3 protein: CASSQPFSATDTQYF
CDR3 DNA: TGCGCCAGCAGTCAACCCTTTAGTGCAACAGATACGCAGTATTTT
J gene: TRBJ2-3
clone size: -
D gene: -
V gene: TRBV23-1

CDR3 protein: CASSLVREGTEAFF
CDR3 DNA: TGTGCCAGCAGCTTAGTCCGGGAGGGGACTGAAGCTTTCTTT
J gene: TRBJ1-1
clone size: -
D gene: -
V gene: TRBV7-2

CDR3 protein: CASSIQGSYTF
CDR3 DNA: TGTGCCAGTAGTATCCAGGGCAGCTACACCTTC
J gene: TRBJ1-2
clone size: -
D gene: -
V gene: TRBV19

CDR3 protein: CASRAGPNNEQFF
CDR3 DNA: TGTGCCAGCAGGGCGGGACCGAACAATGAGCAGTTCTTC
J gene: TRBJ2-1
clone size: -
D gene: -
V gene: TRBV2

CDR3 protein: CASSWGTLSYEQYF
CDR3 DNA: TGTGCCAGCAGTTGGGGGACACTTTCCTACGAGCAGTACTTC
J gene: TRBJ2-7
clone size: -
D gene: -
V gene: TRBV6-6

CDR3 protein: CASSLRQFGFSGANVLTF
CDR3 DNA: TGTGCCAGCAGCCTCAGACAGTTTGGATTCTCTGGGGCCAACGTCCTGACTTTC
J gene: TRBJ2-6
clone size: -
D gene: -
V gene: TRBV7-3

CDR3 protein: CASSRGGSTDTQYF
CDR3 DNA: TGTGCCAGTAGTAGAGGCGGGAGCACAGATACGCAGTATTTT
J gene: TRBJ2-3
clone size: -
D gene: -
V gene: TRBV19

CDR3 protein: CASSVGTGAYEQYF
CDR3 DNA: TGTGCCAGCAGCGTAGGGACGGGAGCCTACGAGCAGTACTTC
J gene: TRBJ2-7
clone size: -
D gene: -
V gene: TRBV9

CDR3 protein: CASRTYSGYEQYF
CDR3 DNA: TGTGCCAGCAGGACCTATAGCGGATACGAGCAGTACTTC
J gene: TRBJ2-7
clone size: -
D gene: -
V gene: TRBV2

CDR3 protein: CASSFGSGASEKLFF
CDR3 DNA: TGTGCCAGCAGTTTCGGGTCCGGGGCTTCTGAAAAACTGTTTTTT
J gene: TRBJ1-4
clone size: once
D gene: -
V gene: TRBV27

CDR3 protein: CASSPGQHPDTQYF
CDR3 DNA: TGTGCTAGCAGCCCCGGGCAGCATCCAGATACGCAGTATTTT
J gene: TRBJ2-3
clone size: -
D gene: -
V gene: TRBV7-7

CDR3 protein: CASSPEGGQETQYF
CDR3 DNA: TGTGCCAGCAGCCCCGAAGGCGGCCAAGAGACCCAGTACTTC
J gene: TRBJ2-5
clone size: -
D gene: -
V gene: TRBV4-2

CDR3 protein: CATGDRKNTEAFF
CDR3 DNA: TGTGCCACCGGGGACAGGAAAAACACTGAAGCTTTCTTT
J gene: TRBJ1-1
clone size: -
D gene: TRBD1
V gene: TRBV19

CDR3 protein: CASGFTTSGSSYNEQFF
CDR3 DNA: TGTGCTAGTGGTTTTACAACTAGCGGGAGCTCCTACAATGAGCAGTTCTTC
J gene: TRBJ2-1
clone size: -
D gene: TRBD2
V gene: TRBV12-5

CDR3 protein: CASSPPLAGGHNEQFF
CDR3 DNA: TGTGCCAGCTCACCCCCACTAGCGGGAGGGCACAATGAGCAGTTCTTC
J gene: TRBJ2-1
clone size: -
D gene: TRBD2
V gene: TRBV18

CDR3 protein: CASSSYIGTQYF
CDR3 DNA: TGTGCCAGCAGCTCCTATATCGGTACGCAGTATTTT
J gene: TRBJ2-3
clone size: -
D gene: -
V gene: TRBV7-2

CDR3 protein: CASSPGRVTHEQYF
CDR3 DNA: TGTGCCAGCTCACCAGGCAGGGTGACCCACGAGCAGTACTTC
J gene: TRBJ2-7
clone size: -
D gene: -
V gene: TRBV18

CDR3 protein: CASSFLRTDTQYF
CDR3 DNA: TGTGCCAGCAGTTTTTTGCGCACAGATACGCAGTATTTT
J gene: TRBJ2-3
clone size: -
D gene: -
V gene: TRBV27